This paragraph covers one TCR beta chain sequence. Trimming pared 1 base from V and 9 bases from J, leaving 13 bases between. The CDR3 covers 15 residues. Germline CDR1 SGHTA, CDR2 FQGNSA. Across about 22 US areas, participants ranged in age from roughly 18 to 95 years. For recovered donors of Cohort 3, there were two negative PCRs, clearance, or symptom resolution. The repertoire was sequenced with immunoSEQ multiplex PCR; TCRdb's copy has only in-frame clones and lacks some. The table includes some 130,000 clones, around 86% detected once. This entry comes from a study of blood T cell repertoires in COVID-19. Across the whole study: There were acute and convalescent COVID-19 samples, and they came from the United States, Italy and Spain. The cDNA or gDNA used as material had been derived from T cells, B-cell-depleted T cells, or PBMCs.

This clonotype originated in a man in his forties or fifties who had recovered from COVID-19. The sample was PBMCs or T cells enriched from blood (not recorded which). The rearrangement joins TRBV7-2 to TRBJ2-6; D perhaps matches TRBD2 (5 bases). The CDR3 spells CASSLDGGQFNVLTF. The DNA of the CDR3 is TGTGCCAGCAGCTTAGATGGCGGGCAATTCAACGTCCTGACTTTC.